The sample holds a few counts of the clone carrying this T cell receptor beta chain. Libraries were prepared by immunoSEQ multiplex PCR; TCRdb keeps only in-frame clonotypes and omits some of them. The repertoire holds some 220,000 clones, with approximately 84% as singletons. These data are taken from a study of blood T cell repertoires in COVID-19. Germline assignment: CDR1 LNHNV and CDR2 YYDKDF (reference sequence). This CDR3 has 14 amino acids. V dropped 5 bases and J dropped 3 bases, with 10 bases sitting between them. This TCR was recovered from a man between 50 and 59 years old with acute or convalescent COVID-19. Sequencing input: peripheral blood. The V gene is TRBV15, the J gene TRBJ2-2, with D possibly being TRBD1 (6 bases). The CDR3 reads CATSGYRDTGELFF. CDR3 nucleotides: TGTGCCACCAGCGGCTACAGGGACACCGGGGAGCTGTTTTTT.